One sample yielded the 19 T cell receptor beta chains listed below, sequenced in a study of cytomegalovirus exposure and HLA in healthy donors. Profiling relied on immunoSEQ multiplex PCR, and the TCRdb table lists in-frame clones only, not all of them. Of under 150,000 clones in the sample, around 87% were seen once. Sequences were obtained from PBMCs. Receptors originate from a man between 18 and 29 years old in good health and CMV-seropositive.

CDR3 DNA: TGTGCCAGTAGTATCCCCAGTCTAGCCAAAAACATTCAGTACTTC. Protein product: CASSIPSLAKNIQYF. This rearrangement joins TRBV19 to TRBJ2-4; D gene unclear. The V gene's germline CDR1 is LNHDA and CDR2 SQIVND (reference sequence). The CDR3 extends over 15 amino acids. Trimming left V 3 bases short and J 0 bases short, with 9 bases between.

This clone was recorded once. This chain joins TRBV15 and TRBJ2-5; 8 bases line up with TRBD2. Germline V gives CDR1 LNHNV, CDR2 YYDKDF (reference sequence). V shed 8 bases, J shed 7 bases, and the junction held 12 bases outside the gene matches. CDR3 length: 14 residues. For the CDR3, the DNA is TGTGCCACCGGCCCGGGAGGGGGGATTTGGACCCAGTACTTC. Amino acid sequence: CATGPGGGIWTQYF.

The chain couples TRBV6-1 to TRBJ1-2, with D unresolved. The germline gives CDR1 MNHNS, CDR2 SASEGT. The CDR3 is made up of 13 amino acids. With 1 base removed from V and 6 bases from J, the gap between germline ends came to 9 bases. The CDR3 region is CASSEGAVDGYTF. CDR3 in DNA: TGTGCCAGCAGTGAAGGTGCAGTGGATGGCTACACCTTC.

This rearrangement joins TRBV5-1 to TRBJ2-1, with TRBD1 matching 8 bases. V shed 4 bases and J 10 bases; nucleotides not matched to a gene: 13. The germline V gene has CDR1 SGHRS and CDR2 YFSETQ. The CDR3 extends over 15 amino acids. CDR3 nucleotides: TGCGCCAGCAGCGTGAGAGCGACAGGGGTGAAGGAGCAGTTCTTC. This codes for CASSVRATGVKEQFF.

The chain carries TRBV6-6 and TRBJ1-3; TRBD1 matches at 7 bases. CDR1 MNHNY and CDR2 SVGAGI come from the germline V gene (reference sequence). Trimming cost V 6 bases and J 0 bases; bases outside gene matches: 8. The CDR3 covers 16 residues. The CDR3 DNA reads as TGTGCCAGCAGCTCACACCAGGGGGGCTCTGGAAACACCATATATTTT. It is translated as CASSSHQGGSGNTIYF.

This chain links TRBV2 with TRBJ1-1; no firm D call. Germline lookup yields CDR1 SNHLY and CDR2 FYNNEI. The CDR3 consists of 13 residues. V lost 7 bases to trimming and J lost 4 bases, with 13 bases between them. The CDR3 nucleotides read TGTGCCAGCAATGCGGGCGATATCACTGAAGCTTTCTTT. Protein product: CASNAGDITEAFF. Full variable domain (remainder filled in from reference TRBV2 and TRBJ1-1): EPEVTQTPSHQVTQMGQEVILRCVPISNHLYFYWYRQILGQKVEFLVSFYNNEISEKSEIFDDQFSVERPDGSNFTLKIRSTKLEDSAMYFCASNAGDITEAFFGQGTRLTVV.

The CDR3 bases are TGTGCCAGCACCTCACAGGCGTCGGGTGGCTACACCTTC. The encoded protein is CASTSQASGGYTF. The genes are TRBV6-1 and TRBJ1-2; tentatively, D is TRBD1 (5 bases). CDR3 length: 13 amino acids. Germline-derived CDR1 and CDR2 are MNHNS and SASEGT. V shed 7 bases and J shed 7 bases, with 16 bases lying between them.

This chain links TRBV28 with TRBJ1-1; D unresolved. The CDR3 is 14 amino acids. CDR1 MDHEN and CDR2 SYDVKM come from the germline V gene. The V end was cut by 4 bases, the J end by 1 base, with 10 bases between. As DNA, the CDR3 is TGTGCCAGCAGTTCCTATATCCGGAACACTGAAGCTTTCTTT. It encodes CASSSYIRNTEAFF.

V usage is TRBV6-5 and J usage is TRBJ2-3; the D is unclear. This CDR3 spans 12 amino acids. V was pared by 8 bases and J by 3 bases, with 9 bases between. CDR1 and CDR2 (germline): MNHEY, SVGAGI. The CDR3 nucleotides are TGTGCCAGCGCGGAAACGACAGATACGCAGTATTTT. Its translation is CASAETTDTQYF.

Comment on this clone: Different DNA sequences within this sample yield the same CDR3. The CDR3 DNA is TGTGCCAGCAGCTTCCCGGGTCAAGGGGGATACGAGCAGTACTTC. It codes for CASSFPGQGGYEQYF. The gene calls are TRBV7-9 and TRBJ2-7; possibly TRBD1 for D (6 bases). The germline V gene has CDR1 SEHNR and CDR2 FQNEAQ (reference sequence). V was clipped by 3 bases and J by 4 bases, with 16 bases between them. This CDR3 has 15 residues.

This chain uses TRBV18 with TRBJ1-2, with 7 bases matching TRBD1. From germline, CDR1 is KGHSH and CDR2 LQKENI. The CDR3 runs to 15 residues. The V and J ends lost 3 bases and 3 bases, in that order; junction bases with no gene match: 7. The CDR3 DNA is TGTGCCAGCTCACCCGGGAAGGGGGCGGACTATGGCTACACCTTC. It yields the protein CASSPGKGADYGYTF.

The J gene is TRBJ1-2, the V gene TRBV29-1; D remains unclear. The CDR3 consists of 12 residues. Germline CDR1 SQVTM, CDR2 ANQGSEA. V was pared by 6 bases and J by 6 bases, with 14 bases between. The CDR3 DNA sequence: TGCAGCGTCGATACCGCACTTCATGGCTACACCTTC. This gives the protein CSVDTALHGYTF.

The chain joins TRBV10-3 to TRBJ2-5; 8 bases agree with TRBD2. With V trimmed by 2 bases and J by 5 bases, 7 bases remained unmatched. The CDR3 runs 15 residues. Germline V gene sequence: CDR1 ENHRY, CDR2 SYGVKD. The CDR3: CAISEVAGGGETQYF. The CDR3 nucleotides read TGTGCCATCAGTGAGGTCGCGGGGGGCGGGGAGACCCAGTACTTC.

The rearrangement joins TRBV5-8 to TRBJ1-4, with 8 bases aligning to TRBD1. Trimming cost V 4 bases and J 7 bases; bases outside gene matches: 9. The CDR3 is 15 amino acids. The V gene's germline CDR1 is SGHTS and CDR2 YDEGEE. The CDR3 spells CASSVDRAFSEKLFF. The CDR3 DNA is TGTGCCAGCAGCGTGGACAGGGCCTTCAGTGAAAAACTGTTTTTT. The full variable domain, its missing parts supplied by reference TRBV5-8 and TRBJ1-4, is EAGVTQSPTHLIKTRGQQATLRCSPISGHTSVYWYQQALGLGLQFLLWYDEGEERNRGNFPPRFSGRQFPNYSSELNVNALELEDSALYLCASSVDRAFSEKLFFGSGTQLSVL.

The V and J genes are TRBV10-3 and TRBJ2-7, with 7 bases lining up with TRBD1. The CDR3 spans 14 residues. The germline CDR1 and CDR2 sequences are ENHRY and SYGVKD. The junction had 11 bases not matched to a gene; V was cut back by 7 bases and J by 5 bases. The CDR3 DNA reads as TGTGCCATCAATCCGGCAGGGGGAATTAACGAGCAGTACTTC. This encodes CAINPAGGINEQYF.

This clone appeared a few times. The chain has TRBV4-1 and TRBJ1-2; the D is unclear. The CDR3 consists of 14 residues. Germline V CDR1 and CDR2: MGHRA, YSYEKL. V was clipped by 1 base and J by 2 bases, with 8 bases between them. The CDR3 DNA is TGCGCCAGCAGCCAAGTGGCAGTCAACTATGGCTACACCTTC. Amino acid sequence: CASSQVAVNYGYTF.

This chain joins TRBV9 and TRBJ1-3, with 7 bases matching TRBD1. This CDR3 has 15 amino acids. Germline lookup yields CDR1 SGDLS and CDR2 YYNGEE. V dropped 2 bases and J dropped 0; count of bases not matched to a gene: 2. The CDR3 region is CASSVRGNSGNTIYF. DNA for the CDR3: TGTGCCAGCAGCGTCAGGGGGAACTCTGGAAACACCATATATTTT.

The chain carries TRBV5-1 and TRBJ2-2; 8 positions match TRBD1. The CDR3 has 14 residues. V shed 1 base, J shed 7 bases, and the junction held 3 bases outside the gene matches. Germline assignment: CDR1 SGHRS and CDR2 YFSETQ. The CDR3 is CASSLTGGLGELFF. Written as DNA, the CDR3 is TGCGCCAGCAGCTTGACAGGGGGACTCGGGGAGCTGTTTTTT.

This rearrangement joins TRBV28 to TRBJ2-1, with 9 bases fitting TRBD2. This CDR3 comprises 14 residues. CDR1 and CDR2 (germline): MDHEN, SYDVKM. V was pared by 8 bases and J by 8 bases, with 10 bases of the junction left unmatched. CDR3 amino acids: CASRGAGGSDEQFF. For the CDR3, the DNA is TGTGCCAGCCGGGGAGCGGGAGGTAGCGATGAGCAGTTCTTC.